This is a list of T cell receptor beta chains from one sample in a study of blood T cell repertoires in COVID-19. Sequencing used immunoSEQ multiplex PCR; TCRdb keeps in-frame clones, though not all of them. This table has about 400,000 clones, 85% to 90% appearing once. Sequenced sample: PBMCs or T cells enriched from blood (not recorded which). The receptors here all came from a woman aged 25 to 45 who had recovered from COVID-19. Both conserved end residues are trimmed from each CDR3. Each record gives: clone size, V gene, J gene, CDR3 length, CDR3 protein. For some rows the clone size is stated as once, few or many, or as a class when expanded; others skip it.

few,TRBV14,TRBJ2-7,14,ASSQDLGQGVYEQY
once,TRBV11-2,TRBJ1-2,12,ASSFGQGVGGYT
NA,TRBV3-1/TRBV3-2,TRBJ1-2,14,ASSPLQRQGGYGYT
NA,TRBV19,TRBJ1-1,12,ASSIRGFATEAF
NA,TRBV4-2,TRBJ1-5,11,ASSLDRGQPQH
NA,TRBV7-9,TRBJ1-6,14,ASSSTGVAYNSPLH
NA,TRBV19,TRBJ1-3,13,ASSITGVTGNTIY
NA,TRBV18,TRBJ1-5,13,ASSAGGRGTQPQH
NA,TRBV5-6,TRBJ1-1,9,ASSLRSEAF
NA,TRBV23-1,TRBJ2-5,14,ASSQSDREGQETQY
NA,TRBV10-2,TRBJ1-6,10,ASNRGDSPLH
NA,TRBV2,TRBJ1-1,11,ASTTGMNTEAF
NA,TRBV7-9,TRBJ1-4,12,ASSLGTGSEKLF
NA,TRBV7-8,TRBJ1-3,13,ASSLAGTGGNTIY
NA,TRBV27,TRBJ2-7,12,ASSSGRAHGEQY
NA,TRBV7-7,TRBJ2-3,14,ASSFQRGLSTDTQY
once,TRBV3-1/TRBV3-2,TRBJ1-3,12,ASRPKGPGNTIY
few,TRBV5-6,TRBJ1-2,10,ASSWGGDGYT
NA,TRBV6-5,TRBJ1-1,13,ASSFQASRVAEAF
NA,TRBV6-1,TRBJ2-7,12,ASSDGPGHYEQY
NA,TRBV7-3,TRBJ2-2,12,ASSLSGQTGELF
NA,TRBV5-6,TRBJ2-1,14,ASSSIYTSGRGEQF
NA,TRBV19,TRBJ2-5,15,ASSINLAGEIQETQY
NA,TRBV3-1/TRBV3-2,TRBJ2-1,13,ASSPLVGGPAEQF
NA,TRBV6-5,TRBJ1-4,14,ASSFSAAATNEKLF
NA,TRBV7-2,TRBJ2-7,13,ASSLTSGYFHEQY
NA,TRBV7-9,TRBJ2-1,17,ASSLGFSGELAALNEQF
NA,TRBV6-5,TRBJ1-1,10,ASSEGYTEAF
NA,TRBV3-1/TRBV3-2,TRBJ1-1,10,ASSQTGLEAF
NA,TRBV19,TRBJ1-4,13,ASSADRGRWEKLF
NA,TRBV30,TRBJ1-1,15,AWAEGQGGRRNTEAF
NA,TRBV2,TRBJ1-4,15,ASSVLPLGATNEKLF
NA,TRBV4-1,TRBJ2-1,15,ASSQGGITSGYNEQF
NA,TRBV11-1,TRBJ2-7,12,ASSPLGRGYEQY
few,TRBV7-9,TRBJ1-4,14,ASSLAVDRGNEKLF
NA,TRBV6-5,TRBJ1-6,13,ASRDRGRSSSPLH
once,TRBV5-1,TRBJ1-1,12,ASSAYRGPTEAF
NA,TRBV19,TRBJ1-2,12,ASSIFTANYGYT
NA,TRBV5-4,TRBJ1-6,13,ASSLSAGGNSPLH
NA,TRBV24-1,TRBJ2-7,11,ATSESGRYEQY
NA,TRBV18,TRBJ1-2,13,ASSPLSGLQNGYT
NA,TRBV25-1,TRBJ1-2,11,ASGVGGEYGYT
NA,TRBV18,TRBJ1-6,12,ASSQGAENSPLH
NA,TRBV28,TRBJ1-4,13,ASTYSVATNEKLF
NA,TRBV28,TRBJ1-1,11,ASSLALIYEAF
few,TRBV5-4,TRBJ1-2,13,ASSTLRVGGYGYT
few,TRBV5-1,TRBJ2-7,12,ASSSRGPRYEQY
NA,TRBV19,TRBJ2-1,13,ASHTGTGTYNEQF
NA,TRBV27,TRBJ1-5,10,ASSFINQPQH
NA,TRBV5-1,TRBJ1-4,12,ASSLEHGGEKLF
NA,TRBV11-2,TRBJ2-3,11,ASSHPGADTQY
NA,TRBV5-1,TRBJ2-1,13,ASSGEGLADNEQF
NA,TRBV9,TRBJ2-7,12,ASSVGAGTYEQY